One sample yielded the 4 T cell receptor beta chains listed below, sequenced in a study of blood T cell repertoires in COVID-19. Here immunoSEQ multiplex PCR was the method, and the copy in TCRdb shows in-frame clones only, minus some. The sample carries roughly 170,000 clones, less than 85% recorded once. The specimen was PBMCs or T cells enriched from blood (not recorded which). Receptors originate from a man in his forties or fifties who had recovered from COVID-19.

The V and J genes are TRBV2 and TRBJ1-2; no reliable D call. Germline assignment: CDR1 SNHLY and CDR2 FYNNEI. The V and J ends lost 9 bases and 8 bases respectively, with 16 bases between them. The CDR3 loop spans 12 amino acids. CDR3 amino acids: CASFRLTGGYTF. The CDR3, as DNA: TGTGCCAGTTTCCGACTGACTGGGGGCTACACCTTC. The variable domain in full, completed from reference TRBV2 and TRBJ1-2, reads EPEVTQTPSHQVTQMGQEVILRCVPISNHLYFYWYRQILGQKVEFLVSFYNNEISEKSEIFDDQFSVERPDGSNFTLKIRSTKLEDSAMYFCASFRLTGGYTFGSGTRLTVV.

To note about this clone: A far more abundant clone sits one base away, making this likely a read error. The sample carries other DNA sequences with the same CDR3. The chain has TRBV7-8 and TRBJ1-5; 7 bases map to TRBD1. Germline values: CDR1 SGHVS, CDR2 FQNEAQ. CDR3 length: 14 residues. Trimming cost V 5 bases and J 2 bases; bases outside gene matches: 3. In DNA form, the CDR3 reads TGTGCCAGCAGCCCAGGACAGGGCAATCAGCCCCAGCATTTT. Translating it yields CASSPGQGNQPQHF.

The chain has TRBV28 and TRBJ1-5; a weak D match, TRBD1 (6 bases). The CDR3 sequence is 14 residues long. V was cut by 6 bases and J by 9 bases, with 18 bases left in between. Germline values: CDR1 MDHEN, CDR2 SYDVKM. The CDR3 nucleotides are TGTGCCAGCAGATCCCCCGCGGGGGGCACGCCCCAGCATTTT. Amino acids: CASRSPAGGTPQHF. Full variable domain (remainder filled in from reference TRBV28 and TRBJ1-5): DVKVTQSSRYLVKRTGEKVFLECVQDMDHENMFWYRQDPGLGLRLIYFSYDVKMKEKGDIPEGYSVSREKKERFSLILESASTNQTSMYLCASRSPAGGTPQHFGDGTRLSIL.

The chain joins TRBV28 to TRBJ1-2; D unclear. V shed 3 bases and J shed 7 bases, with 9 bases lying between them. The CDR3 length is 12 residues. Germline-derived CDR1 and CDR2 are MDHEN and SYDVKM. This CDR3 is CASSFYRGGYTF. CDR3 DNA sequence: TGTGCCAGCAGTTTCTATAGAGGTGGCTACACCTTC.